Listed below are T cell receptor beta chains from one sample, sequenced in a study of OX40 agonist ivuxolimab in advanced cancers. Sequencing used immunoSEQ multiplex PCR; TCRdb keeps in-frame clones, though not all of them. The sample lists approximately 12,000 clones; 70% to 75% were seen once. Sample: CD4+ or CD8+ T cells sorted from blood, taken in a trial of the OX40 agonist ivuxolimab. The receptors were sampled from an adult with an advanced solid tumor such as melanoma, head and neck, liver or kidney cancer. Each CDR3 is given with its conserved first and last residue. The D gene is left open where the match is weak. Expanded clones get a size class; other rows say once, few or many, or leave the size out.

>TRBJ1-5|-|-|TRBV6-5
CASGGLAHQPQHF
TGTGCCAGCGGGGGTTTGGCCCATCAGCCCCAGCATTTT
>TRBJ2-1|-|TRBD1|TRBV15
CATSRVGQDYNEQFF
TGTGCCACCAGCAGAGTTGGACAGGATTACAATGAGCAGTTCTTC
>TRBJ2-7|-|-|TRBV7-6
CASSLALGYEQYF
TGTGCCAGCAGCTTAGCGCTTGGGTACGAGCAGTACTTC
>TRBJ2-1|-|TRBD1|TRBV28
CASSPGQGNYNEQFF
TGTGCCAGCAGTCCCGGACAGGGAAACTACAATGAGCAGTTCTTC
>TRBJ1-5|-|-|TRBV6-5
CASSYPGYNQPQHF
TGTGCCAGCAGTTACCCGGGGTACAATCAGCCCCAGCATTTT
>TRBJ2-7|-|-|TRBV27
CASSIAGREQYF
TGTGCCAGCAGTATCGCGGGAAGGGAGCAGTACTTC
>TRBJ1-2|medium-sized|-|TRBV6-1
CASSEWGADGYTF
TGTGCCAGCAGTGAATGGGGGGCGGATGGCTACACCTTC
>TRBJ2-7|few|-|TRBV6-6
CASSPDWVYEQYF
TGTGCCAGCAGTCCTGACTGGGTCTACGAGCAGTACTTC
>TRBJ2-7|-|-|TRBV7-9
CASSLVRDLGEQYF
TGTGCCAGCAGCTTAGTGCGGGATCTCGGCGAGCAGTACTTC
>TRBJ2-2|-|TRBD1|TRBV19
CASSISGQLTGELFF
TGTGCCAGTAGTATTTCGGGACAGCTTACCGGGGAGCTGTTTTTT
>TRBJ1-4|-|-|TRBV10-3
CAISESGDRHEKLFF
TGTGCCATCAGTGAGTCGGGAGACAGGCATGAAAAACTGTTTTTT
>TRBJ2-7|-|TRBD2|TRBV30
CAWSVGSSGAYEQYF
TGTGCCTGGAGTGTAGGTTCTAGCGGCGCTTACGAGCAGTACTTC
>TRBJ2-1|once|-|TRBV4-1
CASSQGAGINEQFF
TGCGCCAGCAGCCAAGGGGCTGGGATCAATGAGCAGTTCTTC
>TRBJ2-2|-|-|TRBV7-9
CASNRDLSNGELFF
TGTGCCAGCAACCGGGATCTCTCAAACGGGGAGCTGTTTTTT
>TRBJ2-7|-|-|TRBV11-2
CASRTTVFPYEQYF
TGTGCCAGCAGAACGACAGTTTTCCCCTACGAGCAGTACTTC
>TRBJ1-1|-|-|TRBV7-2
CASSPTTRRGTEAFF
TGTGCCAGCAGCCCCACGACCCGAAGGGGCACTGAAGCTTTCTTT
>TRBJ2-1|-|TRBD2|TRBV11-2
CASSLYGGGFYNEQFF
TGTGCCAGCAGCTTATACGGGGGGGGCTTCTACAATGAGCAGTTCTTC
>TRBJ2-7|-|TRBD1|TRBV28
CASSGPGTGIYEQYF
TGTGCCAGCAGTGGTCCCGGGACAGGGATCTACGAGCAGTACTTC